Presented here are 12 T cell receptor beta chains from one specimen sequenced in a study of blood T cell repertoires in COVID-19. Sequencing used immunoSEQ multiplex PCR; TCRdb keeps in-frame clones, though not all of them. The sample lists fewer than 140,000 clones, roughly two thirds occurring once. Source material: peripheral blood. The source is a human donor with acute or convalescent COVID-19. The donor label of this sample is uncertain.

V gene TRBV5-4 combines with J gene TRBJ2-2, with 9 nucleotides matching TRBD1. The V gene's germline CDR1 is SGHNT and CDR2 YYREEE (reference sequence). Trimming took 0 bases from V and 4 from J; bases not matched to a gene: 7. This CDR3 spans 17 amino acids. DNA of the CDR3: TGTGCCAGCAGCTTGGGTCTAACAGGGGGCACCACCGGGGAGCTGTTTTTT. Protein sequence: CASSLGLTGGTTGELFF.

The rearrangement uses TRBV4-1 and TRBJ2-1; no clear D. The CDR3 extends over 15 amino acids. Between the trimmed V and J ends, which lost 6 bases and 8 bases, there was a span of 20 bases. Germline CDR1 is MGHRA and CDR2 is YSYEKL. CDR3 region: CASRLAPSASDEQFF. DNA for the CDR3: TGCGCCAGCAGACTCGCCCCATCCGCTTCTGATGAGCAGTTCTTC.

By share, this clone counts as medium-sized. CDR3 loop: CASKRGGANTEAFF. The CDR3 DNA reads as TGTGCCAGCAAGAGAGGGGGCGCGAACACTGAAGCTTTCTTT. V gene TRBV6-5 combines with J gene TRBJ1-1; 7 nucleotides align to TRBD1. V dropped 7 bases and J dropped 1; count of bases not matched to a gene: 6. The CDR3 runs to 14 residues. CDR1 MNHEY and CDR2 SVGAGI come from the germline V gene.

V and J are TRBV5-1 and TRBJ1-4; TRBD1 agrees at 7 bases. The V gene's germline CDR1 is SGHRS and CDR2 YFSETQ. V shed 3 bases, J shed 9 bases, and the junction held 5 bases outside the gene matches. The CDR3 sequence is 13 residues long. The CDR3 is CASSSSQGKKLFF. CDR3 DNA: TGCGCCAGCAGCTCCTCACAGGGGAAAAAACTGTTTTTT.

The chain recombines TRBV28 with TRBJ2-7, with TRBD1 identical over 9 bases. The V gene end was trimmed by 4 bases and the J gene end by 1 base; junction bases not matched to a gene: 5. The CDR3 runs 15 residues. CDR1 and CDR2 (germline): MDHEN, SYDVKM. In nucleotides, the CDR3 is TGTGCCAGCAGTTCCTCCGGGACAGGGTCCTACGAGCAGTACTTC. Its translation is CASSSSGTGSYEQYF.

The chain is built from TRBV4-1 and TRBJ2-7; 7 positions match TRBD2. Germline loops: CDR1 MGHRA, CDR2 YSYEKL. V was clipped by 4 bases and J by 3 bases; unmatched bases: 6. This CDR3 has 14 amino acids. DNA of the CDR3: TGCGCCAGCAGCCCCGGACTAGTGGGCTACGAGCAGTACTTC. Its translation is CASSPGLVGYEQYF.

This chain connects TRBV6-5 to TRBJ2-1, with D tentatively TRBD1 (5 bases). V lost 4 bases and J lost 6, with 10 bases in between. CDR1 and CDR2 (germline): MNHEY, SVGAGI. The CDR3 covers 13 residues. For the CDR3, the DNA is TGTGCCAGCAGTTTTAGACAGTCCAATGAGCAGTTCTTC. It codes for CASSFRQSNEQFF.

The rearrangement joins TRBV2 to TRBJ1-5; 10 positions agree with TRBD1. Losses at the gene ends were 3 bases for V and 8 bases for J; bases not matched to a gene: 4. Germline V CDR1 and CDR2: SNHLY, FYNNEI. This CDR3 has 14 amino acids. CDR3 nucleotide sequence: TGTGCCAGCAGTGAGGGACAGGGGTTTGAGCCCCAGCATTTT. Translation: CASSEGQGFEPQHF.

This sequence joins TRBV25-1 and TRBJ2-2; tentatively, D is TRBD1 (6 bases). V lost 6 bases and J lost 6, with 11 bases in between. The germline CDR1 and CDR2 sequences are MGHDK and SYGVNS. CDR3 length equals 13 residues. The CDR3 loop is CASSAQGSGELFF. CDR3 bases: TGTGCCAGCAGCGCACAGGGCTCCGGGGAGCTGTTTTTT.

This chain joins TRBV11-3 and TRBJ2-5; TRBD2 matches at 7 bases. Germline-derived CDR1 and CDR2 are SGHNT and YENEEA. This CDR3 is built from 17 residues. Trimming cost V 5 bases and J 5 bases; bases outside gene matches: 17. CDR3 amino acids: CASSKGSRAAGDETQYF. As DNA, the CDR3 is TGTGCCAGCAGCAAAGGCTCAAGAGCGGCGGGGGATGAGACCCAGTACTTC.

The chain is built from TRBV2 and TRBJ2-2; a weak D match, TRBD2 (6 bases). The CDR3 is 14 amino acids. The V and J ends lost 11 bases and 0 bases respectively, with 13 bases between them. CDR1 is SNHLY, CDR2 FYNNEI, per germline. CDR3 nucleotides: TGTGCCGGGGGGAAGGGCACGAACACCGGGGAGCTGTTTTTT. Translated, it gives CAGGKGTNTGELFF.

This clone was counted only a few times. The chain employs TRBV7-2 and TRBJ1-6; possibly TRBD1 for D (5 bases). Trimming stripped 5 bases from V and 6 bases from J, with 14 bases between. The germline V gene has CDR1 SGHTA and CDR2 FQGNSA. The CDR3 runs 15 residues. CDR3 region: CASSGQGHPNSPLHF. DNA for the CDR3: TGTGCCAGCAGCGGTCAGGGCCACCCTAATTCACCCCTCCACTTT.